The rows below give T cell receptor beta chains drawn from one sample of a study of cytomegalovirus exposure and HLA in healthy donors. Sequencing used immunoSEQ multiplex PCR; TCRdb keeps in-frame clones, though not all of them. The sample has 30,000 to 40,000 clones, about two thirds seen once. The specimen was PBMCs. The receptors shown here come from a man aged 40-50 years in good health and CMV-seropositive. CDR3s include the opening cysteine and the closing phenylalanine or tryptophan. The D gene is left open where the match is weak. The size of a clone is reported for some rows only, either as once, few or many, or as a class for expanded clones.

size	J	V	D	CDR3	DNA
NA	TRBJ1-4	TRBV2	TRBD1	CASSETGPMGGNVFF	TGTGCCAGCAGCGAGACAGGGCCTATGGGCGGAAATGTGTTTTTT
NA	TRBJ2-6	TRBV5-1	NA	CASSLAPARAGANVLTF	TGCGCCAGCAGCTTGGCCCCTGCCAGGGCTGGGGCCAACGTCCTGACTTTC
NA	TRBJ2-7	TRBV2	TRBD1	CASTGQAGNYEQYF	TGTGCCAGCACTGGACAGGCTGGCAACTACGAGCAGTACTTC
NA	TRBJ1-1	TRBV7-8	NA	CASSLKAGQGSNTEAFF	TGTGCCAGCAGCTTAAAAGCGGGGCAGGGAAGCAACACTGAAGCTTTCTTT
NA	TRBJ2-1	TRBV5-1	TRBD2	CASSWWGGINEQFF	TGCGCCAGCAGCTGGTGGGGAGGGATAAATGAGCAGTTCTTC
NA	TRBJ2-1	TRBV12-5	NA	CASGLTQGRGFDEQFF	TGTGCTAGTGGTTTGACACAGGGTAGGGGATTCGATGAGCAGTTCTTC
NA	TRBJ2-2	TRBV30	NA	CARKFRQNTGELFF	TGTGCCAGGAAGTTCAGACAGAACACCGGGGAGCTGTTTTTT
NA	TRBJ2-3	TRBV27	TRBD2	CASSLRGLRTDTQYF	TGTGCCAGCAGTTTAAGGGGACTACGCACAGATACGCAGTATTTT
NA	TRBJ2-7	TRBV18	NA	CASSPPGNGYEQYF	TGTGCCAGCTCACCACCTGGCAATGGCTACGAGCAGTACTTC
NA	TRBJ1-6	TRBV7-8	NA	CAGSPNPGSPLHF	TGTGCCGGCAGCCCCAACCCAGGATCACCCCTCCACTTT
NA	TRBJ1-1	TRBV9	TRBD1	CASSPRQGDTEAFF	TGTGCCAGCAGCCCTCGACAGGGGGACACTGAAGCTTTCTTT
NA	TRBJ1-1	TRBV19	TRBD1	CASSRGQGRMNTEAFF	TGTGCCAGTAGCCGCGGACAGGGTCGTATGAACACTGAAGCTTTCTTT
NA	TRBJ2-2	TRBV7-6	NA	CASSLGGRLLSNTGELFF	TGTGCCAGCAGCTTAGGAGGGCGGCTACTATCGAACACCGGGGAGCTGTTTTTT
NA	TRBJ2-7	TRBV9	NA	CASSPDSSYEQYF	TGTGCCAGCAGCCCGGACAGCTCCTACGAGCAGTACTTC
NA	TRBJ2-2	TRBV11-3	NA	CASSRLSGTGELFF	TGTGCCAGCAGCCGTTTGTCGGGCACCGGGGAGCTGTTTTTT
once	TRBJ2-2	TRBV5-1	NA	CASSFDSTGELFF	TGCGCCAGCAGCTTTGACAGCACCGGGGAGCTGTTTTTT
NA	TRBJ2-3	TRBV10-3	NA	CAITGIASTDTQYF	TGTGCCATCACCGGGATTGCTAGCACAGATACGCAGTATTTT
few	TRBJ2-5	TRBV5-6	TRBD2	CASSLFGQRGIETQYF	TGTGCCAGCAGCTTGTTCGGCCAGCGGGGGATTGAGACCCAGTACTTC
NA	TRBJ2-4	TRBV7-2	NA	CASSLQTGFGNIQYF	TGTGCCAGCAGCTTACAGACAGGTTTTGGGAACATTCAGTACTTC
NA	TRBJ2-7	TRBV5-1	TRBD1	CASSLQGGSYEQYF	TGCGCCAGCAGCTTACAGGGGGGCTCCTACGAGCAGTACTTC
NA	TRBJ1-3	TRBV9	NA	CASSVDMSSGNTIYF	TGTGCCAGCAGCGTGGACATGAGCTCTGGAAACACCATATATTTT
NA	TRBJ2-3	TRBV29-1	TRBD2	CSAPVSGRPDTQYF	TGCAGCGCTCCGGTTAGCGGGCGCCCAGATACGCAGTATTTT
few	TRBJ1-1	TRBV5-4	NA	CASSSSLWEYTEAFF	TGTGCCAGCAGTTCATCCCTATGGGAGTACACTGAAGCTTTCTTT
NA	TRBJ2-3	TRBV9	TRBD1	CASSPTGDTDTQYF	TGTGCCAGCAGCCCCACAGGGGACACAGATACGCAGTATTTT
few	TRBJ2-7	TRBV6-1	NA	CASSGQPYEQYF	TGTGCCAGCTCTGGGCAGCCCTACGAGCAGTACTTC
few	TRBJ2-2	TRBV27	NA	CASSLATPDGELFF	TGTGCCAGCAGTTTAGCGACTCCGGACGGGGAGCTGTTTTTT
few	TRBJ2-1	TRBV6-4	TRBD2	CASSPLAGGQNEQFF	TGTGCCAGCAGCCCCCTAGCGGGGGGGCAGAATGAGCAGTTCTTC
NA	TRBJ2-7	TRBV18	TRBD1	CASSSFGTGAYEQYF	TGTGCCAGCTCCTCCTTCGGGACAGGAGCCTACGAGCAGTACTTC
few	TRBJ2-1	TRBV5-4	TRBD2	CASSPGTTGNEQFF	TGTGCCAGCAGCCCCGGGACTACAGGCAATGAGCAGTTCTTC
NA	TRBJ1-1	TRBV5-6	TRBD1	CASSTGQGNTEAFF	TGTGCCAGCAGCACGGGACAGGGGAACACTGAAGCTTTCTTT
NA	TRBJ2-1	TRBV29-1	TRBD1	CSAGEQGVAFF	TGCAGCGCCGGTGAACAGGGGGTAGCGTTCTTC
NA	TRBJ1-1	TRBV4-2	NA	CASSQDEQGGYTEAFF	TGTGCCAGCAGCCAAGATGAACAGGGAGGGTACACTGAAGCTTTCTTT
NA	TRBJ2-1	TRBV23-1	NA	CASSPHYTITGISYNEQFF	TGCGCCAGCAGTCCACACTACACAATCACAGGTATATCCTACAATGAGCAGTTCTTC
NA	TRBJ2-1	TRBV29-1	TRBD1	CSVFTGTGYNEQFF	TGCAGCGTCTTTACCGGGACAGGGTACAATGAGCAGTTCTTC
NA	TRBJ1-1	TRBV7-9	NA	CASSLAGANTEAFF	TGTGCCAGCAGCTTAGCGGGGGCGAACACTGAAGCTTTCTTT
NA	TRBJ1-5	TRBV7-2	NA	CASSFPQTNQPQHF	TGTGCCAGCAGCTTTCCACAGACCAATCAGCCCCAGCATTTT
once	TRBJ2-1	TRBV5-1	NA	CASSLAGFSYNEQFF	TGCGCCAGCAGCTTGGCAGGTTTCTCCTACAATGAGCAGTTCTTC
NA	TRBJ1-1	TRBV16	NA	CASSSGGGEAFF	TGTGCCAGCAGCTCTGGGGGGGGTGAAGCTTTCTTT
NA	TRBJ2-3	TRBV6-6	NA	CASSGGAGFRAYF	TGTGCCAGCAGTGGCGGCGCGGGGTTTCGCGCGTATTTT
NA	TRBJ1-2	TRBV5-1	TRBD1	CASSSDRGRGYTF	TGCGCCAGCAGCTCGGACAGGGGGCGTGGCTACACCTTC
NA	TRBJ1-2	TRBV5-6	NA	CASSLEQTSNYGYTF	TGTGCCAGCAGCTTGGAACAGACCTCTAACTATGGCTACACCTTC